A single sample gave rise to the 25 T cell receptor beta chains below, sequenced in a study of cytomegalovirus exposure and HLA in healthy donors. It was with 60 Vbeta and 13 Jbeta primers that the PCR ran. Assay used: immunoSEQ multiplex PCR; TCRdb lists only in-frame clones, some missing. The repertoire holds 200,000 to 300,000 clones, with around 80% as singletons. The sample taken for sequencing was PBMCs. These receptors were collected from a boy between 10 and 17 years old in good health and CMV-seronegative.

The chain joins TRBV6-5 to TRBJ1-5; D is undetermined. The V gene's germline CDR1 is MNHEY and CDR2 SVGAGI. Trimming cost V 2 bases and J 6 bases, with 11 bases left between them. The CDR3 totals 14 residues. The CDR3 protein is CASSYTAGSQPQHF. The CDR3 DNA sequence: TGTGCCAGCAGTTACACGGCAGGAAGTCAGCCCCAGCATTTT.

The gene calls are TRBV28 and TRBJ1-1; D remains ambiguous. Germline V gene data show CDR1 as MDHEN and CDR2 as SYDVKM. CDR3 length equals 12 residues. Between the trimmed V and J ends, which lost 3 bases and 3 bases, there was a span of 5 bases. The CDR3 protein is CASSFTDTEAFF. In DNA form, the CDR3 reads TGTGCCAGCAGTTTTACGGACACTGAAGCTTTCTTT. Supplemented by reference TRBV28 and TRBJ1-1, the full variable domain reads DVKVTQSSRYLVKRTGEKVFLECVQDMDHENMFWYRQDPGLGLRLIYFSYDVKMKEKGDIPEGYSVSREKKERFSLILESASTNQTSMYLCASSFTDTEAFFGQGTRLTVV.

Here the CDR3 reads CASSEGTGTYMNTEAFF. The CDR3 DNA reads TGCGCCAGCAGTGAAGGGACAGGGACCTACATGAACACTGAAGCTTTCTTT. This chain connects TRBV10-2 to TRBJ1-1, with 9 bases aligning to TRBD1. Germline V gene lookup returns CDR1 WSHSY and CDR2 SAAADI. J was trimmed by 0 bases and V by 3 bases; bases with no gene match: 8. CDR3 size: 17 residues.

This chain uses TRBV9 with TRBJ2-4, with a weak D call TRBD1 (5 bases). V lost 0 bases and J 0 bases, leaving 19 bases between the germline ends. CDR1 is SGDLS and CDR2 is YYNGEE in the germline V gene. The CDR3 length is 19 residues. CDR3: CASSVVNRLEILAKNIQYF. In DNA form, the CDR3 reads TGTGCCAGCAGCGTAGTGAACAGGTTAGAGATTCTAGCCAAAAACATTCAGTACTTC.

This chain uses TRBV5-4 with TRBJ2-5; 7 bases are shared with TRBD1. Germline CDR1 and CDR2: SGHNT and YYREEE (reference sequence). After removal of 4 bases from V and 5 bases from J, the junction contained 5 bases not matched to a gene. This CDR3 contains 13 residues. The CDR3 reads CASSSRGLETQYF. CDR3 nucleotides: TGTGCCAGCAGCAGCAGGGGGTTGGAGACCCAGTACTTC.

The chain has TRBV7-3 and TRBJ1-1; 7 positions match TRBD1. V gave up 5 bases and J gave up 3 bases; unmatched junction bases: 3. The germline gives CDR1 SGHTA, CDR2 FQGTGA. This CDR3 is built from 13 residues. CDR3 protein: CASSRGRDTEAFF. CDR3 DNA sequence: TGTGCCAGCAGCAGGGGGCGCGACACTGAAGCTTTCTTT.

CDR3 in amino acids: CASSKTSGAGTDTQYF. For the CDR3, the DNA is TGTGCCAGCAGCAAGACTAGCGGGGCCGGCACAGATACGCAGTATTTT. The V gene is TRBV5-6, the J gene TRBJ2-3; 11 bases align to TRBD2. CDR1 and CDR2 from the germline V gene are SGHDT and YYEEEE. Germline trimming cut 4 bases from V and 1 base from J; bases unmatched to any gene: 5. This CDR3 region has 16 residues.

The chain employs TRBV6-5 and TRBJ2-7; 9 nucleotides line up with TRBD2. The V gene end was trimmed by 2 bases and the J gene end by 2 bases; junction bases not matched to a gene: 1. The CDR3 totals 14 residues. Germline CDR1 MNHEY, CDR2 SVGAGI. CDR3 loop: CASSYQRGAYEQYF. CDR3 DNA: TGTGCCAGCAGTTACCAGCGGGGGGCCTACGAGCAGTACTTC.

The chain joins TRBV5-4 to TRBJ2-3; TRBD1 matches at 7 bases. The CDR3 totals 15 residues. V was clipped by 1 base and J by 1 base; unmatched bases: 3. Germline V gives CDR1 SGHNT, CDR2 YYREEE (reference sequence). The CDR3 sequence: CASSLPTGGTDTQYF. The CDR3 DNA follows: TGTGCCAGCAGCTTGCCTACAGGGGGCACAGATACGCAGTATTTT. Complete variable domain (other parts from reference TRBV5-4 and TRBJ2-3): ETGVTQSPTHLIKTRGQQVTLRCSSQSGHNTVSWYQQALGQGPQFIFQYYREEENGRGNFPPRFSGLQFPNYSSELNVNALELDDSALYLCASSLPTGGTDTQYFGPGTRLTVL.

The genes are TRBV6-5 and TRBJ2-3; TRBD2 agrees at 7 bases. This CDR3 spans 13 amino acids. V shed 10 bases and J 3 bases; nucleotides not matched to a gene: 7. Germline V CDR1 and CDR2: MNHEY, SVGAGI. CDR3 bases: TGTGCCACCTCGGGACTAATGACAGATACGCAGTATTTT. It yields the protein CATSGLMTDTQYF.

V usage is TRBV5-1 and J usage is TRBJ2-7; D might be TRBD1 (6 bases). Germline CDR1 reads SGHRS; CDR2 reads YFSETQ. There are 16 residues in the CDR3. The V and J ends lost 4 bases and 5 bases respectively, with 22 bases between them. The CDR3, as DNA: TGCGCCAGCAGCCCCACGCCGGACAGCAGGCGCCACGAGCAGTACTTC. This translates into CASSPTPDSRRHEQYF.

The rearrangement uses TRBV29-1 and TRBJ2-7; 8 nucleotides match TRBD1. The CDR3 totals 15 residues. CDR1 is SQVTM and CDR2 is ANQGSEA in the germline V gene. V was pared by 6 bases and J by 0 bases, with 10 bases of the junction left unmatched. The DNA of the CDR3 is TGCAGCGTCCACGCCGGGACAGGAGGCTCCTACGAGCAGTACTTC. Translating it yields CSVHAGTGGSYEQYF.

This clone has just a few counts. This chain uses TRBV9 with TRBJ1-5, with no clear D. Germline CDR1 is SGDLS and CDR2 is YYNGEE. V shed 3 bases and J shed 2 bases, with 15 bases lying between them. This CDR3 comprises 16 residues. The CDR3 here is CASSGDGGYGNQPQHF. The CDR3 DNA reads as TGTGCCAGCAGCGGCGATGGAGGGTACGGCAATCAGCCCCAGCATTTT.

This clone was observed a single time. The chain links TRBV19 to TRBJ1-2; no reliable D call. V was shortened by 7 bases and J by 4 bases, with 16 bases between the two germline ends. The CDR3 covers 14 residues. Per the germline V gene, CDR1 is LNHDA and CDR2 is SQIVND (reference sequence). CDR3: CASKGGRETYGYTF. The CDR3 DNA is TGTGCCAGTAAAGGTGGAAGGGAGACCTATGGCTACACCTTC. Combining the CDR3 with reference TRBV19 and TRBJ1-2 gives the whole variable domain DGGITQSPKYLFRKEGQNVTLSCEQNLNHDAMYWYRQDPGQGLRLIYYSQIVNDFQKGDIAEGYSVSREKKESFPLTVTSAQKNPTAFYLCASKGGRETYGYTFGSGTRLTVV.

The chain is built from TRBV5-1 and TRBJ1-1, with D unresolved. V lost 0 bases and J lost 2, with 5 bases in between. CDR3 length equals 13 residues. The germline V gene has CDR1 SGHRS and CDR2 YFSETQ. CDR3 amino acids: CASSLVSNTEAFF. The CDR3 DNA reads TGCGCCAGCAGCTTGGTGTCAAACACTGAAGCTTTCTTT. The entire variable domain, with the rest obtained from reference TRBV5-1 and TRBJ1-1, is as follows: KAGVTQTPRYLIKTRGQQVTLSCSPISGHRSVSWYQQTPGQGLQFLFEYFSETQRNKGNFPGRFSGRQFSNSRSEMNVSTLELGDSALYLCASSLVSNTEAFFGQGTRLTVV.

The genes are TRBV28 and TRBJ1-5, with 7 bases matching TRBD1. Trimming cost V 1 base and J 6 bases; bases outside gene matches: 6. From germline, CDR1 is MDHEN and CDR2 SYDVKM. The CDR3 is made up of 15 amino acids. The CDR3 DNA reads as TGTGCCAGCAGTTTATTCCAAGGGGGCAGTCAGCCCCAGCATTTT. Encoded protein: CASSLFQGGSQPQHF.

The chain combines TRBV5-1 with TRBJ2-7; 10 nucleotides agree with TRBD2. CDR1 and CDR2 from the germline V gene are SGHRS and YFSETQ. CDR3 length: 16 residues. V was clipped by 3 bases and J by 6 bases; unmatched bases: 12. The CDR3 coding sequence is TGCGCCAGCAGCTCGACTTCCCTAGCGGGAGATGGCGAGCAGTACTTC. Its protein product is CASSSTSLAGDGEQYF. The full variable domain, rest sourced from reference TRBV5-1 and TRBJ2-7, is KAGVTQTPRYLIKTRGQQVTLSCSPISGHRSVSWYQQTPGQGLQFLFEYFSETQRNKGNFPGRFSGRQFSNSRSEMNVSTLELGDSALYLCASSSTSLAGDGEQYFGPGTRLTVT.

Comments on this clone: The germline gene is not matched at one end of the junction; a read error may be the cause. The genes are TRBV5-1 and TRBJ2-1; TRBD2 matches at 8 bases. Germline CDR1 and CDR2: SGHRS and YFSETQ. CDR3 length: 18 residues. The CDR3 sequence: CASSTRTSPRLSFNEQFF. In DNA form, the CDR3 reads TGCGCCAGCAGCACCAGGACTAGCCCTCGCCTTTCCTTCAATGAGCAGTTCTTC.

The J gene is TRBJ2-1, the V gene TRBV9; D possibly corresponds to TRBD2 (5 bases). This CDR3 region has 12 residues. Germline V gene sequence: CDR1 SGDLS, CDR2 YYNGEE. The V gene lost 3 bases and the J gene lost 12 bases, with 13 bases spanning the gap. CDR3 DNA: TGTGCCAGCAGCGGCGAGGGAACAGCGCAGTTCTTC. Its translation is CASSGEGTAQFF.

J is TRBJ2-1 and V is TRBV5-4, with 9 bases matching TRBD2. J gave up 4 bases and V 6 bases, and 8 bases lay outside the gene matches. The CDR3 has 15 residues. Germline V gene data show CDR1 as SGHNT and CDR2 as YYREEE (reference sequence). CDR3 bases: TGTGCCAGCACGCTAGCGGGGAGTTCTTACAATGAGCAGTTCTTC. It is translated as CASTLAGSSYNEQFF. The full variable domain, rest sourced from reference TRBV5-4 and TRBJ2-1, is ETGVTQSPTHLIKTRGQQVTLRCSSQSGHNTVSWYQQALGQGPQFIFQYYREEENGRGNFPPRFSGLQFPNYSSELNVNALELDDSALYLCASTLAGSSYNEQFFGPGTRLTVL.

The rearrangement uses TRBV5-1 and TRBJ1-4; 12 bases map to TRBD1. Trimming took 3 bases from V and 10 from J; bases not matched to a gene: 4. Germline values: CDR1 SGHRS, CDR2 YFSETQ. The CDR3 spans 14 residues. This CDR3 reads CASSSGTGGRKLFF. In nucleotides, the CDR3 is TGCGCCAGCAGCTCCGGGACAGGGGGCCGAAAACTGTTTTTT.

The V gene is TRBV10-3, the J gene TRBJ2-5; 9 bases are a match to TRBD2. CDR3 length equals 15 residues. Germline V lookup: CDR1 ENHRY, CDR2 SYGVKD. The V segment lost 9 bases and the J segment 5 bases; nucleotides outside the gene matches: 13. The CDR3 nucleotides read TGTGCCATGGGAGAGTATAGCGGGAGTTCGGAGACCCAGTACTTC. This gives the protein CAMGEYSGSSETQYF.

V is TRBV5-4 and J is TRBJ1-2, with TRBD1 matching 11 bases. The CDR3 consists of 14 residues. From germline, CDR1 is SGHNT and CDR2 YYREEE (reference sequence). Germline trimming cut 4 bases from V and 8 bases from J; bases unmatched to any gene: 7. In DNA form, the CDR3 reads TGTGCCAGCAGCATCCGGACAGGGGGCGGAGGCTACACCTTC. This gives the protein CASSIRTGGGGYTF.

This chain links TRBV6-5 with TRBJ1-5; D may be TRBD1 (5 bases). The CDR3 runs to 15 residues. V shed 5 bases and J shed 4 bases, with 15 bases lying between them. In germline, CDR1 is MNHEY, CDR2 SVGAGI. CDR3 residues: CASSPRAGINQPQHF. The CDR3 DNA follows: TGTGCCAGCAGTCCTCGGGCAGGGATAAATCAGCCCCAGCATTTT.

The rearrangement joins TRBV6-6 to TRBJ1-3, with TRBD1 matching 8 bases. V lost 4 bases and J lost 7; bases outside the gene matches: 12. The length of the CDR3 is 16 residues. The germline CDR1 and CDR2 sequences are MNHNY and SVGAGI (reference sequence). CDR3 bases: TGTGCCAGCAGTTCCTCCTGGACAGGGAAAGGCAACACCATATATTTT. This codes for CASSSSWTGKGNTIYF.